The clone carrying this T cell receptor (beta chain) was counted between two and nine times. The antigen remains undetermined. Time point noted: newly diagnosed GD, antithyroid drugs for less than 3 months. Isolated PBMC RNA provided the starting material for the TCR library. Relying on iRepertoire HTBI primers and Arm-PCR of CDR3 regions, the team built TCR beta libraries. TCRdb reprocessed the multiplex PCR reads with MiXCR, giving one entry per CDR3 protein. The table includes about 350,000 distinct CDR3 sequences, roughly 16% detected once. The CDR3 is made up of 15 amino acids. V shed 5 bases, J shed 8 bases, and the junction held 7 bases outside the gene matches. The germline CDR1 and CDR2 sequences are LGHNA and YNFKEQ. This entry is derived from a study of regulatory T cells in long-lasting Graves disease. Study results and limitations: It was in persistent disease that TRBV28, TRBJ1-2 and TRBJ2-5 were favored. TCR diversity was lower in persistent Graves' patients than in newly diagnosed ones.

The sample also formed part of further work on T cells in Graves' hyperthyroidism and ophthalmopathy.

The clonotype comes from a woman aged 18 to 35 with Graves disease. J is TRBJ1-4 and V is TRBV4-2; 11 bases map to TRBD1. The sample in question was peripheral blood mononuclear cells (PBMCs), obtained at new diagnosis, from a patient treated with antithyroid drugs. The CDR3: CASSRRTGGEEKLFF. The CDR3 bases are TGTGCCAGCAGCAGGCGGACAGGGGGCGAGGAAAAACTGTTTTTT.